Listed here are 26 T cell receptor beta chains from one sample, sequenced in a study of T cell responses to AZD1222 COVID-19 vaccine. Produced via immunoSEQ multiplex PCR; TCRdb's table is partial and in-frame only. This table has 100,000 to 120,000 clones, roughly 85% appearing once. The sample here was peripheral blood, taken on day 0 of AZD1222 vaccination. The receptors come from an adult in good health.

The chain couples TRBV18 to TRBJ2-2; 9 positions agree with TRBD1. The CDR3 covers 15 residues. From germline, CDR1 is KGHSH and CDR2 LQKENI. The V segment lost 6 bases and the J segment 1 base; nucleotides outside the gene matches: 3. CDR3 loop: CASSPGQGNTGELFF. CDR3 DNA sequence: TGTGCCAGCTCTCCGGGACAGGGGAACACCGGGGAGCTGTTTTTT.

The V gene is TRBV29-1, the J gene TRBJ1-2; possible D gene TRBD1, 5 bases. V was shortened by 0 bases and J by 4 bases, with 12 bases between the two germline ends. Germline CDR1 reads SQVTM; CDR2 reads ANQGSEA. The CDR3 extends over 14 amino acids. CDR3 amino acids: CSVEEQGGVYGYTF. CDR3 DNA sequence: TGCAGCGTTGAAGAGCAGGGTGGAGTCTATGGCTACACCTTC.

The gene calls are TRBV7-9 and TRBJ2-7; TRBD2 is a possible D gene (6 bases). Between the trimmed V and J ends, which lost 3 bases and 2 bases, there was a span of 8 bases. From germline, CDR1 is SEHNR and CDR2 FQNEAQ (reference sequence). The CDR3 extends over 13 amino acids. Here the CDR3 reads CASSLGGTYEQYF. CDR3 coding DNA: TGTGCCAGCAGCTTGGGGGGTACCTACGAGCAGTACTTC.

The chain combines TRBV5-1 with TRBJ1-1, with D maybe TRBD1 (6 bases). The CDR3 has 13 amino acids. The germline V gene has CDR1 SGHRS and CDR2 YFSETQ. The V end lost 4 bases, the J end lost 2 bases, and 9 bases lay between the germline ends. The CDR3 sequence is CASSPQGNTEAFF. The CDR3 DNA reads TGCGCCAGCAGCCCACAGGGTAACACTGAAGCTTTCTTT.

The CDR3 coding sequence is TGTGCCAGTGAGGCACGCTCTGGAAACACCATATATTTT. It yields the protein CASEARSGNTIYF. This rearrangement joins TRBV19 to TRBJ1-3; D not certain. Germline V gene sequence: CDR1 LNHDA, CDR2 SQIVND (reference sequence). Trimming pared 8 bases from V and 0 bases from J, leaving 8 bases between. The CDR3 sequence is 13 residues long.

The J gene is TRBJ1-2, the V gene TRBV5-5, with 10 bases identical to TRBD1. Trimming cost V 4 bases and J 8 bases; bases outside gene matches: 8. The CDR3 covers 14 residues. Germline V gene sequence: CDR1 SGHKS, CDR2 YYEKEE (reference sequence). CDR3: CASSPSGTGDGYTF. In DNA form, the CDR3 reads TGTGCCAGCAGCCCGTCCGGGACAGGGGACGGCTACACCTTC. Combining the CDR3 with reference TRBV5-5 and TRBJ1-2 gives the whole variable domain DAGVTQSPTHLIKTRGQQVTLRCSPISGHKSVSWYQQVLGQGPQFIFQYYEKEERGRGNFPDRFSARQFPNYSSELNVNALLLGDSALYLCASSPSGTGDGYTFGSGTRLTVV.

The V and J genes are TRBV9 and TRBJ1-1; TRBD1 agrees at 7 bases. Germline assignment: CDR1 SGDLS and CDR2 YYNGEE. Trimming took 4 bases from V and 4 from J; bases not matched to a gene: 13. There are 16 residues in the CDR3. CDR3 in DNA: TGTGCCAGCAGCCCACGGGACAGTCGACAGGGCACTGAAGCTTTCTTT. Its protein is CASSPRDSRQGTEAFF.

J is TRBJ1-4 and V is TRBV27; possibly TRBD1 for D (6 bases). This CDR3 comprises 14 residues. The V gene's germline CDR1 is MNHEY and CDR2 SMNVEV (reference sequence). V was clipped by 2 bases and J by 4 bases, with 8 bases between them. CDR3 nucleotide sequence: TGTGCCAGCAGTTTACAGGGGAATAATGAAAAACTGTTTTTT. Its protein is CASSLQGNNEKLFF.

On this clone: Because the CDR3 is missing its conserved closing phenylalanine or tryptophan, this is likely a read error. No DNA is shown, since the ends of the CDR3 on it are uncertain; the CDR3 is the one TCRdb lists. The rearrangement links TRBV11-2 to TRBJ2-7; the D call in the table, TRBD1, was not verified against the DNA. Looked up from germline, CDR1 is SGHAT and CDR2 is FQNNGV. The CDR3 has 13 residues if both end residues are counted. The CDR3 reads CASSLDLGQGLNS.

The V gene is TRBV27, the J gene TRBJ1-2, with 7 bases aligning to TRBD1. The CDR3 has 14 amino acids. V shed 6 bases, J shed 3 bases, and the junction held 7 bases outside the gene matches. CDR1 is MNHEY, CDR2 SMNVEV, per germline (reference sequence). The CDR3 coding sequence is TGTGCCAGCAGCCTGACAGGGATTGACTATGGCTACACCTTC. It encodes CASSLTGIDYGYTF.

The J gene is TRBJ2-7, the V gene TRBV18; 7 bases match TRBD1. There are 14 residues in the CDR3. The trim removed 3 bases at V and 6 bases at J, leaving 8 bases unmatched. The germline CDR1 and CDR2 sequences are KGHSH and LQKENI. As DNA, the CDR3 is TGTGCCAGCTCACCTCCGGGACAGACTCGCGAGCAGTACTTC. Translated: CASSPPGQTREQYF.

The chain combines TRBV28 with TRBJ1-2; 7 bases line up with TRBD1. Germline V gene lookup returns CDR1 MDHEN and CDR2 SYDVKM. The trim removed 5 bases at V and 5 bases at J, leaving 8 bases unmatched. This CDR3 is built from 14 residues. The CDR3 region has the DNA TGTGCCAGCAGTACCGGGACAGAGACTTATGGCTACACCTTC. Its translation is CASSTGTETYGYTF.

The table lists this clone with a count of one. The CDR3 DNA reads as TGTGCCAGTAGCCCAGCGGGAGGGCCAATCAATGAGCAGTTCTTC. The encoded protein is CASSPAGGPINEQFF. The chain has TRBV19 and TRBJ2-1; TRBD2 matches at 10 bases. V lost 6 bases, J lost 6 bases, and 8 bases stayed unmatched. The CDR3 runs to 15 residues. Germline loops: CDR1 LNHDA, CDR2 SQIVND (reference sequence).

This clone was picked up one time. The rearrangement uses TRBV7-3 and TRBJ2-6; D unresolved. The germline V gene has CDR1 SGHTA and CDR2 FQGTGA. V dropped 6 bases and J dropped 2 bases, with 5 bases sitting between them. This CDR3 is 13 amino acids long. The CDR3 protein is CASRGPGANVLTF. DNA of the CDR3: TGTGCCAGCAGAGGGCCTGGGGCCAACGTCCTGACTTTC.

The rearrangement joins TRBV21-1 to TRBJ2-5; the table gives TRBD1 as D, unverified against the DNA. TRBV21-1 is shown as a pseudogene. The CDR3 is made up of 18 amino acids. The CDR3 bases are TGTGCCAGCAGCCAAAGGGACAGGGGAACCCCTTCCCAAGAGACCCAGTACTTC. Its protein is CASSQRDRGTPSQETQYF.

In its sample, this clone was seen a few times. The chain carries TRBV12-3 or TRBV12-4 and TRBJ2-6; D gene unclear. This CDR3 comprises 13 residues. Trimming stripped 8 bases from V and 4 bases from J, with 9 bases between. For the CDR3, the DNA is TGTGCCAGCTCCAGTGGCGGGGCCAACGTCCTGACTTTC. Amino acids: CASSSGGANVLTF.

The chain carries TRBV11-1 and TRBJ1-1, with 10 nucleotides matching TRBD1. The V gene end was trimmed by 4 bases and the J gene end by 5 bases; junction bases not matched to a gene: 7. CDR1 and CDR2 (germline): SGHAT, FQDESV (reference sequence). This CDR3 comprises 15 residues. The CDR3 sequence is CASSSPTGGVTEAFF. The DNA for the CDR3 is TGTGCCAGCAGCTCCCCGACAGGGGGCGTTACTGAAGCTTTCTTT.

V is TRBV3-1 (or the pseudogene TRBV3-2) and J is TRBJ2-7, with D perhaps matching TRBD2 (6 bases). CDR3 length equals 16 residues. Germline V gene lookup returns CDR1 LGHDT and CDR2 YNNKEL (reference sequence). V shed 0 bases and J shed 0 bases, with 12 bases lying between them. The CDR3 protein is CASSQDRTGVSYEQYF. CDR3 nucleotides: TGTGCCAGCAGCCAAGATCGAACGGGGGTCTCCTACGAGCAGTACTTC.

The chain combines TRBV7-9 with TRBJ2-7; tentative D call: TRBD2 (5 bases). V lost 6 bases to trimming and J lost 3 bases, with 15 bases between them. From germline, CDR1 is SEHNR and CDR2 FQNEAQ (reference sequence). The CDR3 is 14 amino acids. The CDR3, as DNA: TGTGCCAGCAGTGCTAAGGACGGGATCTACGAGCAGTACTTC. Protein sequence: CASSAKDGIYEQYF.

The chain is built from TRBV6-1 and TRBJ1-2; D gene unclear. Trimming removed 0 bases at V and 4 bases at J, with 9 bases between. Germline lookup yields CDR1 MNHNS and CDR2 SASEGT. The CDR3 runs 14 residues. The CDR3 sequence is CASSEARRVYGYTF. CDR3 DNA: TGTGCCAGCAGTGAAGCCCGCCGCGTCTATGGCTACACCTTC.

This clone was observed many times. The chain carries TRBV4-1 and TRBJ1-4; D is possibly TRBD1 (6 bases). Per germline, CDR1 MGHRA and CDR2 YSYEKL. V dropped 1 base and J dropped 15 bases, with 12 bases sitting between them. The CDR3 is 12 residues long. The CDR3 sequence is CASSQGGAPVFF. The CDR3 DNA sequence: TGCGCCAGCAGCCAAGGGGGGGCACCTGTGTTTTTT.

V usage is TRBV5-1 and J usage is TRBJ2-5, with 7 bases matching TRBD2. The CDR3 length is 13 residues. Per the germline V gene, CDR1 is SGHRS and CDR2 is YFSETQ. The junction had 5 bases not matched to a gene; V was cut back by 7 bases and J by 2 bases. The chain's CDR3 is CASRASGQETQYF. As DNA, the CDR3 is TGCGCCAGCCGAGCTAGCGGACAAGAGACCCAGTACTTC. Complete variable domain (other parts from reference TRBV5-1 and TRBJ2-5): KAGVTQTPRYLIKTRGQQVTLSCSPISGHRSVSWYQQTPGQGLQFLFEYFSETQRNKGNFPGRFSGRQFSNSRSEMNVSTLELGDSALYLCASRASGQETQYFGPGTRLLVL.

This sequence joins TRBV14 and TRBJ2-7; no clear D gene. CDR1 is SGHDN and CDR2 is FVKESK in the germline V gene. The CDR3 extends over 16 amino acids. V was trimmed by 0 bases and J by 3 bases, leaving 15 bases between them. The CDR3 loop is CASSQDLGRSLYEQYF. In DNA, the CDR3 is TGTGCCAGCAGCCAAGATCTTGGCCGCTCCCTCTACGAGCAGTACTTC.

The CDR3 nucleotides read TGTGCCAGCAGTCGACAGGGGAGGAACACTGAAGCTTTCTTT. This translates into CASSRQGRNTEAFF. The V gene is TRBV2, the J gene TRBJ1-1; 8 bases align to TRBD1. Germline V gives CDR1 SNHLY, CDR2 FYNNEI. The CDR3 has 14 amino acids. The trim removed 5 bases at V and 1 base at J, leaving 3 bases unmatched.

V gene TRBV28 combines with J gene TRBJ2-5, with 8 bases fitting TRBD2. CDR3 length: 12 amino acids. Germline V gene data show CDR1 as MDHEN and CDR2 as SYDVKM. V lost 10 bases and J lost 3; bases outside the gene matches: 4. CDR3 DNA: TGTGCCATAGCGCGGGGGGAAGAGACCCAGTACTTC. This codes for CAIARGEETQYF.

The chain links TRBV4-2 to TRBJ2-1; maybe TRBD2 (6 bases). This CDR3 is built from 16 residues. Per germline, CDR1 LGHNA and CDR2 YNFKEQ. With 0 bases removed from V and 2 bases from J, the gap between germline ends came to 11 bases. This CDR3 is CASSQDPRGTYNEQFF. The CDR3 DNA sequence: TGTGCCAGCAGCCAAGACCCCCGGGGGACCTACAATGAGCAGTTCTTC.